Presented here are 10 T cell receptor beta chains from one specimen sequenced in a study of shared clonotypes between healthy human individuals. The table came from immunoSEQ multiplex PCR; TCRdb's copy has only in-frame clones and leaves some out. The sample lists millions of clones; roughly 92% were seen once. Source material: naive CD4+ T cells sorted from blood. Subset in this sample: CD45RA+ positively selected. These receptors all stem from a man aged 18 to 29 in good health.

CDR3 DNA: TGTGCCAGCAGTACCGACAGGCCCTACGAGCAGTACTTC. Translating it yields CASSTDRPYEQYF. The chain carries TRBV28 and TRBJ2-7; weak D call: TRBD1 (6 bases). This CDR3 region has 13 residues. V was pared by 5 bases and J by 2 bases, with 10 bases between. The germline V gene encodes CDR1 MDHEN and CDR2 SYDVKM.

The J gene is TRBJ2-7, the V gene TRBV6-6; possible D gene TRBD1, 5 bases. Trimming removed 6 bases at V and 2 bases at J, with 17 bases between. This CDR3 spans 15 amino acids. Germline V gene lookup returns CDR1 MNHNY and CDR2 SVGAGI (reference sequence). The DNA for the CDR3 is TGTGCCAGCAGCAGCACAGGCCACGTAGCCTACGAGCAGTACTTC. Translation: CASSSTGHVAYEQYF.

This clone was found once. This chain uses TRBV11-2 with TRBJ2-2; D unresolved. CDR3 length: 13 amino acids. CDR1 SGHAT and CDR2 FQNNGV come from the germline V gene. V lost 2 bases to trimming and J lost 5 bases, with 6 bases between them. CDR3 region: CASSLKSTGELFF. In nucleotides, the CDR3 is TGTGCCAGCAGCTTAAAATCGACCGGGGAGCTGTTTTTT.

The CDR3 region is CASSETGTNTEAFF. CDR3 sequence (DNA): TGTGCCAGCAGCGAAACCGGAACTAACACTGAAGCTTTCTTT. The rearrangement joins TRBV9 to TRBJ1-1; D is unresolved. The CDR3 spans 14 residues. Germline-derived CDR1 and CDR2 are SGDLS and YYNGEE. The V and J ends lost 3 bases and 2 bases respectively, with 11 bases between them. The full variable domain, in which reference TRBV9 and TRBJ1-1 provide the parts outside the CDR3, is DSGVTQTPKHLITATGQRVTLRCSPRSGDLSVYWYQQSLDQGLQFLIQYYNGEERAKGNILERFSAQQFPDLHSELNLSSLELGDSALYFCASSETGTNTEAFFGQGTRLTVV.

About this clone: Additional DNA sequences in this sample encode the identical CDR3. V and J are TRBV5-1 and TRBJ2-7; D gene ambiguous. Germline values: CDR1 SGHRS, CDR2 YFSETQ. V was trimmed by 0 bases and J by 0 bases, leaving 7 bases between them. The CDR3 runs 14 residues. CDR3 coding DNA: TGCGCCAGCAGCTTGGGAACTACCTCCTACGAGCAGTACTTC. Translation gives CASSLGTTSYEQYF.

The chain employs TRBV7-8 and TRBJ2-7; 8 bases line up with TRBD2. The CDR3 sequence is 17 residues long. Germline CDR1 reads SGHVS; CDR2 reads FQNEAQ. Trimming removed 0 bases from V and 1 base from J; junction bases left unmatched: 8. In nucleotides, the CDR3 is TGTGCCAGCAGCTTAGCCTTAGGTCTAGCGGGTTCCTACGAGCAGTACTTC. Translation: CASSLALGLAGSYEQYF. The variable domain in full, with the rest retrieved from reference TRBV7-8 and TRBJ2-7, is GAGVSQSPRYKVAKRGQDVALRCDPISGHVSLFWYQQALGQGPEFLTYFQNEAQLDKSGLPSDRFFAERPEGSVSTLKIQRTQQEDSAVYLCASSLALGLAGSYEQYFGPGTRLTVT.

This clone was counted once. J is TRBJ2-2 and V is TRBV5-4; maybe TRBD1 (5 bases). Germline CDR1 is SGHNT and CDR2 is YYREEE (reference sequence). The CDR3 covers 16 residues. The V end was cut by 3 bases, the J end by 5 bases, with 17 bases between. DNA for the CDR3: TGTGCCAGCAGCTCCCCCGGCCAGGGTGAAACCGGGGAGCTGTTTTTT. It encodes CASSSPGQGETGELFF. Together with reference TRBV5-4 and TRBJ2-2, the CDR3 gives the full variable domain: ETGVTQSPTHLIKTRGQQVTLRCSSQSGHNTVSWYQQALGQGPQFIFQYYREEENGRGNFPPRFSGLQFPNYSSELNVNALELDDSALYLCASSSPGQGETGELFFGEGSRLTVL.

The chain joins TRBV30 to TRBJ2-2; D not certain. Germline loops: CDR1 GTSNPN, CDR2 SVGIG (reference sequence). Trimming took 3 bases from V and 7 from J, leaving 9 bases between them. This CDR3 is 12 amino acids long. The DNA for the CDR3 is TGTGCCTGGAGGGCCGATAACGGGGAGCTGTTTTTT. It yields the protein CAWRADNGELFF.

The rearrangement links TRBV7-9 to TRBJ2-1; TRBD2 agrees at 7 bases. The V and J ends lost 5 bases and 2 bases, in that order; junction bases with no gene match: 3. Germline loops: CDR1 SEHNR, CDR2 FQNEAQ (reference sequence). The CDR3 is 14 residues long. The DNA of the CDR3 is TGTGCCAGCAGCACCGGGACTACCTACAATGAGCAGTTCTTC. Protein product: CASSTGTTYNEQFF.

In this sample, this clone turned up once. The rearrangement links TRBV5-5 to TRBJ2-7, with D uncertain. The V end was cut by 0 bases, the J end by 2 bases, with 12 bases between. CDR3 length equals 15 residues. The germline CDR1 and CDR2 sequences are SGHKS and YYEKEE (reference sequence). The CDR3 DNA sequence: TGTGCCAGCAGCTTGGGTTCACTACGCACCTACGAGCAGTACTTC. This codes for CASSLGSLRTYEQYF. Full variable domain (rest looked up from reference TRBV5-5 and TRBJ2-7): DAGVTQSPTHLIKTRGQQVTLRCSPISGHKSVSWYQQVLGQGPQFIFQYYEKEERGRGNFPDRFSARQFPNYSSELNVNALLLGDSALYLCASSLGSLRTYEQYFGPGTRLTVT.